The 16 T cell receptor beta chains below come from one sample, sequenced in a study of breast tumors, draining lymph nodes, adjacent tissues. Axillary draining lymph nodes of breast cancer patients supplied the node samples. TCRdb reprocessed the multiplex PCR reads via MiXCR and lists one record per CDR3 protein. The sample includes 120,000 to 150,000 distinct CDR3 sequences, over 25% seen only once; the top ten take roughly 2.2%. Material for sequencing was axillary lymph node tissue. Source of these receptors: a female donor with breast cancer. Some clones in this sample may be carry-over from other donors' samples.

This clonotype was observed at least ten times. The CDR3 bases are TGTGCCATCAGTGGGACAGGGGGCGTTGAAGCTTTCTTT. It yields the protein CAISGTGGVEAFF. The chain links TRBV10-3 to TRBJ1-1, with 11 bases fitting TRBD1. The V segment lost 4 bases and the J segment 7 bases; nucleotides outside the gene matches: 2. Germline CDR1 ENHRY, CDR2 SYGVKD. This CDR3 is 13 amino acids long.

This clonotype was observed at least ten times. The chain employs TRBV19 and TRBJ2-5, with TRBD1 matching over 7 bases. After removal of 4 bases from V and 5 bases from J, the junction contained 7 bases not matched to a gene. The CDR3 extends over 14 amino acids. Germline values: CDR1 LNHDA, CDR2 SQIVND (reference sequence). The CDR3 bases are TGTGCCAGTAGTACCCTGGACAGGAGGGAGACCCAGTACTTC. Its protein product is CASSTLDRRETQYF.

Concerning this clonotype: At one end the junction does not follow the germline gene, possibly because of a read error. The genes are TRBV2 and TRBJ2-7; 9 bases are shared with TRBD2. The CDR3 runs 14 residues. Germline CDR1 is SNHLY and CDR2 is FYNNEI. CDR3 nucleotides: TGTGCCAGCAGTGAAGCCGGGACTAGCCGCGGGCAGTACTTT. Amino acids: CASSEAGTSRGQYF.

In its sample, this clonotype was seen many times. V and J are TRBV9 and TRBJ1-5; TRBD1 aligns across 10 bases. The CDR3 covers 16 residues. The V and J ends lost 4 bases and 2 bases, in that order; junction bases with no gene match: 6. The germline CDR1 and CDR2 sequences are SGDLS and YYNGEE. CDR3 region: CASSPGTGVGNQPQHF. In nucleotides, the CDR3 is TGTGCCAGCAGCCCCGGGACAGGGGTGGGCAATCAGCCCCAGCATTTT. The entire variable domain, with the rest obtained from reference TRBV9 and TRBJ1-5, is as follows: DSGVTQTPKHLITATGQRVTLRCSPRSGDLSVYWYQQSLDQGLQFLIQYYNGEERAKGNILERFSAQQFPDLHSELNLSSLELGDSALYFCASSPGTGVGNQPQHFGDGTRLSIL.

This clonotype was detected only a few times. Being one base from a much bigger clone, this may be a read error. The V gene is TRBV9, the J gene TRBJ2-5, with no clear D. Germline V gene data show CDR1 as SGDLS and CDR2 as YYNGEE. This CDR3 has 15 residues. In DNA, the CDR3 is TGTGCCAGCAGCGCCGGCTATGTTGTCCAAGAGACCCCGTACTTC. This encodes CASSAGYVVQETPYF.

As regards this clonotype: This CDR3 fails to terminate in the conserved phenylalanine or tryptophan, so it likely reflects a read error. No DNA is shown, since the ends of the CDR3 on it are uncertain; the CDR3 is the one TCRdb lists. The chain links TRBV2 to TRBJ2-5; the table's D call, TRBD1, was not checked against the DNA. The CDR3 region is 16 residues in length, termini included. Germline-derived CDR1 and CDR2 are SNHLY and FYNNEI. The chain's CDR3 is CASSEWGVSTPRDPVL.

This rearrangement joins TRBV2 to TRBJ2-3; D could derive from TRBD1 or TRBD2 (5 bases each). The CDR3 totals 15 residues. Germline V lookup: CDR1 SNHLY, CDR2 FYNNEI. The V end lost 10 bases, the J end lost 5 bases, and 22 bases lay between the germline ends. This CDR3 reads CATVEGEFSGDTQYF. The DNA of the CDR3 is TGTGCCACCGTAGAAGGGGAGTTCTCTGGAGATACGCAGTATTTT.

This clonotype has at least ten counts. V usage is TRBV28 and J usage is TRBJ2-5; the match to TRBD1 covers 7 bases. CDR3 length equals 13 residues. From germline, CDR1 is MDHEN and CDR2 SYDVKM. V lost 7 bases and J lost 5; bases outside the gene matches: 7. CDR3 in amino acids: CASNQQGPETQYF. The CDR3 nucleotides read TGTGCCAGCAACCAACAGGGGCCGGAGACCCAGTACTTC.

This clonotype was picked up many times. This chain links TRBV6-1 with TRBJ2-7; 8 nucleotides agree with TRBD1. Germline V gene sequence: CDR1 MNHNS, CDR2 SASEGT. Trimming cost V 4 bases and J 6 bases; bases outside gene matches: 5. The CDR3 has 13 residues. DNA for the CDR3: TGTGCCAGCAGTGTCCCAGGGGGCGGCGAGCAGTACGTC. Protein: CASSVPGGGEQYV.

The V call is TRBV2, the J call TRBJ1-4; possibly TRBD1 for D (5 bases). This CDR3 spans 16 amino acids. CDR1 and CDR2 from the germline V gene are SNHLY and FYNNEI. V was shortened by 3 bases and J by 5 bases, with 16 bases between the two germline ends. CDR3 region: CASSDPGRSANEKLFF. DNA of the CDR3: TGTGCCAGCAGTGACCCAGGGAGGTCGGCCAATGAAAAACTGTTTTTT.

This clonotype was counted many times. A read error is possible here, since a much larger clone lies one base away. The rearrangement uses TRBV7-7 and TRBJ2-5, with 12 bases lining up with TRBD2. The CDR3 length is 15 residues. CDR1 and CDR2 (germline): SSHAT, FNYEAQ (reference sequence). As DNA, the CDR3 is TGTGCTAGCAGCTCTAGCGGGGGGGCCCAAGAGACCCAGCACTTC. Encoded protein: CASSSSGGAQETQHF.

To note about this clonotype: A much larger clone lies one base from this, so it may be a read error. The V call is TRBV6-2 or TRBV6-3, the J call TRBJ2-3, with D perhaps matching TRBD1 or TRBD2 (5 bases each). V was clipped by 6 bases and J by 3 bases, with 22 bases between them. Germline CDR1 MNHEY, CDR2 SVGEGT. CDR3 length: 17 residues. CDR3 residues: CASRSFPGAGATDTQYF. The CDR3 DNA reads TGTGCCAGCAGATCATTCCCCGGGGCTGGTGCGACAGATACGCAGTATTTT.

There are many counts of this clonotype. V and J are TRBV3-1 and TRBJ1-4; 9 bases line up with TRBD1. V lost 2 bases to trimming and J lost 0 bases; unmatched junction nucleotides: 10. The CDR3 is 19 residues long. CDR1 and CDR2 (germline): LGHDT, YNNKEL (reference sequence). Written as DNA, the CDR3 is TGTGCCAGCAGCCAATTTTCGGGACAGGGAGTCGCAACTAATGAAAAACTGTTTTTT. It specifies CASSQFSGQGVATNEKLFF.

At least ten counts were recorded for this clonotype. The chain combines TRBV4-2 with TRBJ2-1, with unresolved D. From germline, CDR1 is LGHNA and CDR2 YNFKEQ. V was clipped by 1 base and J by 5 bases, with 15 bases between them. This CDR3 spans 16 amino acids. CDR3 nucleotide sequence: TGTGCCAGCAGCCAAGGGGGTCCCACTACCAACAATGAGCAGTTCTTC. It codes for CASSQGGPTTNNEQFF.

This clonotype was observed at least ten times. J is TRBJ1-2 and V is TRBV30, with D possibly TRBD1 on 6 matching bases. In germline, CDR1 is GTSNPN, CDR2 SVGIG (reference sequence). The CDR3 is made up of 18 amino acids. V was trimmed by 0 bases and J by 4 bases, leaving 24 bases between them. For the CDR3, the DNA is TGTGCCTGGAGTGTGGGTGTGAGGGCGCAGGGGAGGTTCTATGGCTACACCTTC. The encoded protein is CAWSVGVRAQGRFYGYTF.

The chain recombines TRBV6-1 with TRBJ2-3; a weak D match, TRBD2 (7 bases). CDR1 and CDR2 (germline): MNHNS, SASEGT. The length of the CDR3 is 15 residues. V was cut by 5 bases and J by 4 bases, with 16 bases left in between. CDR3 amino acids: CASSCSRGGSDTQYF. CDR3 coding DNA: TGTGCCAGCAGTTGCTCTCGCGGGGGCTCAGATACGCAGTATTTT.